The entry below gives a single TCR beta chain sequence along with its context. This record comes from a study of cytomegalovirus exposure and HLA in healthy donors. The ends were cut back, 5 bases at V and 3 bases at J, with 12 bases in the middle. This CDR3 comprises 14 residues. The germline CDR1 and CDR2 sequences are ENHRY and SYGVKD. It was with 60 Vbeta and 13 Jbeta primers that the PCR ran. The method was immunoSEQ multiplex PCR; TCRdb's version includes in-frame clones alone and lacks a portion of them. Seen here are 150,000 to 200,000 clones, approximately 80% observed once, and the top ten hold around 2%.

The sequenced sample was PBMCs. This TCR was sampled from a man aged 18 to 29 in good health and CMV-seronegative. The chain couples TRBV10-3 to TRBJ2-3; a weak D match, TRBD2 (7 bases). This chain's CDR3 is CAISLGGRTDTQYF. CDR3 DNA sequence: TGTGCCATCAGTCTGGGGGGGCGAACAGATACGCAGTATTTT.